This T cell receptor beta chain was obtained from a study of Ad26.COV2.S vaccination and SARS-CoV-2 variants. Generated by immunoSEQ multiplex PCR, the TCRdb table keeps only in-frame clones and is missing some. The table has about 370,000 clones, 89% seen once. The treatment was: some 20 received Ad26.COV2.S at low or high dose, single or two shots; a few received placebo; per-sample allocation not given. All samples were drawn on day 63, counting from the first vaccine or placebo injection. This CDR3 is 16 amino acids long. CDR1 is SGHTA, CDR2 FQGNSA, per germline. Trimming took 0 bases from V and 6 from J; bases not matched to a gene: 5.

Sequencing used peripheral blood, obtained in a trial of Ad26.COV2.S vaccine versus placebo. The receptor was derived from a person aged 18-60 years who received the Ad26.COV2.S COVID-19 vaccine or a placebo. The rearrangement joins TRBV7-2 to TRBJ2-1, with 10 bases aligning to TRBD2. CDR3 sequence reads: CASSLAPSGSLNEQFF. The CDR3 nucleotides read TGTGCCAGCAGCTTAGCGCCTAGCGGGAGTCTCAATGAGCAGTTCTTC. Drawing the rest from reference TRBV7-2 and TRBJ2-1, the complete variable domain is GAGVSQSPSNKVTEKGKDVELRCDPISGHTALYWYRQSLGQGLEFLIYFQGNSAPDKSGLPSDRFSAERTGGSVSTLTIQRTQQEDSAVYLCASSLAPSGSLNEQFFGPGTRLTVL.